What follows are 31 T cell receptor beta chains derived from one specimen sequenced in a study of T-cell reconstitution after alpha-beta-depleted transplantation in children. The TCRbeta library was prepared with unique molecular identifiers. TCRdb re-called the PCR reads with MiXCR, one entry per CDR3 protein. The repertoire has around 200,000 distinct CDR3 sequences, roughly a tenth of them found once; the top ten carry 5% to 7%. Source: PBMCs from the stem cell graft donor, taken from the stem cell graft. These receptors all come from a human donor who donated a stem cell graft to a child with acute lymphoblastic leukemia.

The sample holds many counts of this clonotype. The chain links TRBV6-5 to TRBJ2-7, with D perhaps TRBD1 (6 bases). The CDR3 runs 17 residues. CDR1 MNHEY and CDR2 SVGAGI come from the germline V gene. The V end was cut by 2 bases, the J end by 1 base, with 18 bases between. In DNA, the CDR3 is TGTGCCAGCAGTTACGGTCTAATCCGGGACACATCCTACGAGCAGTACTTC. Protein: CASSYGLIRDTSYEQYF.

There are a few counts of this clonotype. This rearrangement joins TRBV29-1 to TRBJ1-1, with TRBD1 matching 8 bases. The germline V gene has CDR1 SQVTM and CDR2 ANQGSEA. The CDR3 sequence is 13 residues long. After removal of 7 bases from V and 8 bases from J, the junction contained 12 bases not matched to a gene. The CDR3 sequence: CSAQGAKGAEAFF. The CDR3 nucleotides read TGCAGCGCTCAGGGGGCGAAGGGGGCGGAAGCTTTCTTT.

This clonotype was found many times. The J gene is TRBJ2-5, the V gene TRBV12-3 or TRBV12-4; 8 bases align to TRBD2. Losses at the gene ends were 3 bases for V and 2 bases for J; bases not matched to a gene: 5. The CDR3 loop spans 15 amino acids. The CDR3 loop is CASSFRGGGQETQYF. In nucleotides, the CDR3 is TGTGCCAGCAGTTTCCGGGGGGGCGGGCAAGAGACCCAGTACTTC.

This clonotype was seen many times. V usage is TRBV25-1 and J usage is TRBJ1-5; the match to TRBD1 covers 8 bases. The germline V gene encodes CDR1 MGHDK and CDR2 SYGVNS. V lost 1 base to trimming and J lost 0 bases; unmatched junction nucleotides: 8. CDR3 length: 18 amino acids. The CDR3 loop reads CASSEWAGGVGSNQPQHF. DNA for the CDR3: TGTGCCAGCAGTGAATGGGCAGGGGGCGTCGGTAGCAATCAGCCCCAGCATTTT.

This clonotype was observed a few times. The J gene is TRBJ2-5, the V gene TRBV27, with 10 bases fitting TRBD2. The CDR3 has 16 amino acids. Germline V gene data show CDR1 as MNHEY and CDR2 as SMNVEV (reference sequence). Trimming at V came to 5 bases and at J to 4 bases, leaving 10 bases not matched to a gene. In DNA, the CDR3 is TGTGCCAGCAGTCGATGGGTTAGCGGGGGGCGAGAGACCCAGTACTTC. Its translation: CASSRWVSGGRETQYF.

The chain combines TRBV12-3 or TRBV12-4 with TRBJ1-1; 8 bases are a match to TRBD1. V shed 5 bases, J shed 6 bases, and the junction held 11 bases outside the gene matches. CDR3 length: 15 residues. In DNA form, the CDR3 reads TGTGCCAGCAGTCCTCAGGGGGCGAGCGAATCTGAAGCTTTCTTT. Translating gives CASSPQGASESEAFF.

The chain has TRBV4-1 and TRBJ2-1; D uncertain. Germline V lookup: CDR1 MGHRA, CDR2 YSYEKL. The CDR3 has 13 amino acids. V was pared by 0 bases and J by 5 bases, with 5 bases between. CDR3 sequence reads: CASSQEGDNEQFF. The CDR3 coding sequence is TGCGCCAGCAGCCAAGAAGGAGACAATGAGCAGTTCTTC.

This chain joins TRBV6-1 and TRBJ1-4, with D possibly being TRBD1 (5 bases). V lost 5 bases, J lost 1 base, and 14 bases lay in between. This CDR3 region has 16 residues. The germline V gene has CDR1 MNHNS and CDR2 SASEGT. The CDR3 sequence is CASSHRGGVTNEKLFF. The CDR3 DNA reads TGTGCCAGCAGTCATCGGGGGGGTGTAACTAATGAAAAACTGTTTTTT.

This clonotype was seen a handful of times. The chain has TRBV29-1 and TRBJ1-2; D remains ambiguous. Trimming left V 6 bases short and J 10 bases short, with 6 bases between. This CDR3 is built from 8 residues. Germline V gives CDR1 SQVTM, CDR2 ANQGSEA. The CDR3 DNA is TGCAGCGTAGAATCCTACACCTTC. Protein: CSVESYTF.

The chain couples TRBV13 to TRBJ2-1; possibly TRBD2 for D (7 bases). Germline assignment: CDR1 PRHDT and CDR2 FYEKMQ (reference sequence). Trimming removed 3 bases from V and 10 bases from J, with 22 bases in between. CDR3 length equals 16 residues. The CDR3 coding sequence is TGTGCCAGCAGCTTCCGCCCGCAGGGGAGGGCCAACGAGCAGTTCTTC. It encodes CASSFRPQGRANEQFF.

The rearrangement links TRBV7-6 to TRBJ2-2; 10 bases line up with TRBD2. This CDR3 has 12 amino acids. Germline values: CDR1 SGHVS, CDR2 FNYEAQ. CDR3: CVSGGDTGELFF. CDR3 DNA sequence: TGTGTGAGCGGGGGGGACACCGGGGAGCTGTTTTTT.

This clonotype was seen at least ten times. The chain links TRBV7-2 to TRBJ2-3, with 10 bases matching TRBD2. The trim removed 1 base at V and 7 bases at J, leaving 2 bases unmatched. The V gene's germline CDR1 is SGHTA and CDR2 FQGNSA. The CDR3 contains 14 residues. Here the CDR3 reads CASSLERGGHTQYF. Here the CDR3 DNA reads TGTGCCAGCAGCTTAGAGCGGGGGGGCCATACGCAGTATTTT.

V and J are TRBV4-3 and TRBJ1-6; D not resolved. Trimming pared 0 bases from V and 10 bases from J, leaving 13 bases between. The CDR3 is 15 residues long. CDR1 is LGHNA and CDR2 is YSLEER in the germline V gene. The CDR3 region is CASSQDWSGPSPLHF. The CDR3 DNA reads TGCGCCAGCAGCCAAGATTGGTCAGGCCCCTCACCCCTCCACTTT.

This clonotype was seen at least ten times. V is TRBV7-2 and J is TRBJ2-3, with TRBD2 matching over 8 bases. V lost 5 bases to trimming and J lost 1 base; unmatched junction nucleotides: 11. Germline lookup yields CDR1 SGHTA and CDR2 FQGNSA. There are 17 residues in the CDR3. For the CDR3, the DNA is TGTGCCAGCAGCACCCACGGACTAGCTGGAGGCACAGATACGCAGTATTTT. It is translated as CASSTHGLAGGTDTQYF. Full variable domain (outside the CDR3, taken from reference TRBV7-2 and TRBJ2-3): GAGVSQSPSNKVTEKGKDVELRCDPISGHTALYWYRQSLGQGLEFLIYFQGNSAPDKSGLPSDRFSAERTGGSVSTLTIQRTQQEDSAVYLCASSTHGLAGGTDTQYFGPGTRLTVL.

This chain links TRBV18 with TRBJ1-1; 8 bases are shared with TRBD1. Germline-derived CDR1 and CDR2 are KGHSH and LQKENI. Trimming at V came to 3 bases and at J to 1 base, leaving 7 bases not matched to a gene. The CDR3 has 16 residues. This CDR3 is CASSPRQQGGNTEAFF. The CDR3 coding sequence is TGTGCCAGCTCACCGCGTCAACAGGGGGGGAACACTGAAGCTTTCTTT.

The chain links TRBV12-3 or TRBV12-4 to TRBJ2-7; 11 bases fit TRBD1. With 6 bases clipped from V and 0 bases from J, the junction kept 10 bases outside the gene matches. CDR3 size: 17 residues. The CDR3 region has the DNA TGTGCCAGCAGAAAGGACAGGGGGCGGGCGTCCTCCTACGAGCAGTACTTC. It translates to CASRKDRGRASSYEQYF.

Concerning this clonotype itself: A much larger clone differs from this one at a single base, so this may be a read error. The gene calls are TRBV5-6 and TRBJ2-2; D may be TRBD1 or TRBD2 (6 bases each). The germline gives CDR1 SGHDT, CDR2 YYEEEE. V gave up 3 bases and J gave up 2 bases, with 26 bases separating them. CDR3 length equals 20 residues. This chain's CDR3 is CASSSVSGALKWSNTGELFF. As DNA, the CDR3 is TGTGCCAGCAGCTCCGTTTCGGGGGCCCTGAAGTGGAGTAACACCGGGGAGCTGTTTTTT.

A few counts support this clonotype. V usage is TRBV5-1 and J usage is TRBJ1-1; TRBD1 matches at 10 bases. V dropped 6 bases and J dropped 6; count of bases not matched to a gene: 8. This CDR3 comprises 14 residues. CDR1 and CDR2 from the germline V gene are SGHRS and YFSETQ. CDR3 sequence: CASNDRGRGPEAFF. Here the CDR3 DNA reads TGCGCCAGCAACGACAGGGGGCGAGGCCCTGAAGCTTTCTTT.

This clonotype was seen a handful of times. This chain's CDR3 is CASSLTGGQYNEQFF. DNA for the CDR3: TGTGCCAGCAGCTTGACAGGGGGGCAGTACAATGAGCAGTTCTTC. This rearrangement joins TRBV7-8 to TRBJ2-1, with TRBD1 identical over 9 bases. The CDR3 spans 15 residues. After removal of 3 bases from V and 4 bases from J, the junction contained 4 bases not matched to a gene. Germline CDR1 is SGHVS and CDR2 is FQNEAQ.

This clonotype occurred many times. The chain employs TRBV5-1 and TRBJ1-1; D is unclear. Germline V CDR1 and CDR2: SGHRS, YFSETQ. The CDR3 is made up of 12 amino acids. V gave up 0 bases and J gave up 10 bases, with 10 bases separating them. Here the CDR3 DNA reads TGCGCCAGCAGCTTGGCTGGGGATGGAGCTTTCTTT. The encoded protein is CASSLAGDGAFF.

This clonotype has ten or more counts. V and J are TRBV25-1 and TRBJ1-6, with D perhaps matching TRBD1 (5 bases). CDR3 length equals 14 residues. Trimming took 8 bases from V and 7 from J, leaving 15 bases between them. Looked up from germline, CDR1 is MGHDK and CDR2 is SYGVNS. CDR3 in amino acids: CASSGSGRNSPLHF. CDR3 sequence (DNA): TGTGCCAGCTCAGGGTCCGGGAGAAATTCACCCCTCCACTTT.

This clonotype has more than one count but fewer than ten. The chain uses TRBV6-2 or TRBV6-3 and TRBJ2-3; perhaps TRBD2 as D (6 bases). The germline V gene encodes CDR1 MNHEY and CDR2 SVGEGT. This CDR3 comprises 15 residues. Trimming stripped 2 bases from V and 4 bases from J, with 13 bases between. The CDR3, as DNA: TGTGCCAGCAGTTACCCCCCCGGGGGTCCAGATACGCAGTATTTT. It is translated as CASSYPPGGPDTQYF.

This clonotype was seen repeatedly, ten times or more. A junction boundary mismatches the germline segment, possibly from a read error. The J gene is TRBJ1-1, the V gene TRBV5-1, with TRBD1 as a possible D gene (6 bases). The length of the CDR3 is 13 residues. Germline V gene lookup returns CDR1 SGHRS and CDR2 YFSETQ. The CDR3 protein is CASSPGGRSDAFF. The DNA of the CDR3 is TGCGCCAGCAGCCCCGGGGGGCGATCTGACGCTTTCTTT. The whole variable domain, filled in from reference TRBV5-1 and TRBJ1-1, reads KAGVTQTPRYLIKTRGQQVTLSCSPISGHRSVSWYQQTPGQGLQFLFEYFSETQRNKGNFPGRFSGRQFSNSRSEMNVSTLELGDSALYLCASSPGGRSDAFFGQGTRLTVV.

The chain links TRBV7-2 to TRBJ2-7; 9 nucleotides match TRBD1. CDR3 size: 15 residues. V dropped 1 base and J dropped 3; count of bases not matched to a gene: 4. Germline CDR1 and CDR2: SGHTA and FQGNSA. CDR3 region: CASSLVGQGLYEQYF. For the CDR3, the DNA is TGTGCCAGCAGCTTAGTGGGACAGGGCCTCTACGAGCAGTACTTC.

This clonotype was observed many times. The chain recombines TRBV7-9 with TRBJ2-2; perhaps TRBD2 as D (6 bases). Germline V gene lookup returns CDR1 SEHNR and CDR2 FQNEAQ (reference sequence). The CDR3 is 15 amino acids. Deletions cut 8 bases from V and 0 bases from J, with 13 bases between. The DNA of the CDR3 is TGTGCCAGCCGGGGGAGGACATCGAACACCGGGGAGCTGTTTTTT. Its protein product is CASRGRTSNTGELFF. Full variable domain (remainder filled in from reference TRBV7-9 and TRBJ2-2): DTGVSQNPRHKITKRGQNVTFRCDPISEHNRLYWYRQTLGQGPEFLTYFQNEAQLEKSRLLSDRFSAERPKGSFSTLEIQRTEQGDSAMYLCASRGRTSNTGELFFGEGSRLTVL.

This clonotype qualifies as medium-sized. This chain links TRBV20-1 with TRBJ2-7; TRBD2 agrees at 8 bases. In germline, CDR1 is DFQATT, CDR2 SNEGSKA (reference sequence). Trimming at V came to 0 bases and at J to 4 bases, leaving 8 bases not matched to a gene. The CDR3 contains 15 residues. CDR3 sequence reads: CSARDVTGGPYEQYF. CDR3 bases: TGCAGTGCTAGAGATGTGACGGGGGGGCCTTACGAGCAGTACTTC.

The CDR3, as DNA: TGTGCCAGCAGCTTAGATCTGCGACAGTCTAACGGCTACACCTTC. Protein sequence: CASSLDLRQSNGYTF. The chain couples TRBV7-9 to TRBJ1-2; maybe TRBD1 (5 bases). The CDR3 contains 15 residues. Per germline, CDR1 SEHNR and CDR2 FQNEAQ (reference sequence). Trimming cost V 1 base and J 8 bases, with 17 bases left between them. Combining the CDR3 with reference TRBV7-9 and TRBJ1-2 gives the whole variable domain DTGVSQNPRHKITKRGQNVTFRCDPISEHNRLYWYRQTLGQGPEFLTYFQNEAQLEKSRLLSDRFSAERPKGSFSTLEIQRTEQGDSAMYLCASSLDLRQSNGYTFGSGTRLTVV.

This clonotype occurred a few times. J is TRBJ2-5 and V is TRBV20-1; the D is unclear. The CDR3 has 11 residues. Germline CDR1 and CDR2: DFQATT and SNEGSKA (reference sequence). The V and J ends lost 2 bases and 5 bases respectively, with 6 bases between them. CDR3 residues: CSARTPETQYF. CDR3 bases: TGCAGTGCTAGAACACCGGAGACCCAGTACTTC.

This clonotype was found many times. The chain employs TRBV10-3 and TRBJ1-5, with D possibly being TRBD1 (6 bases). CDR1 ENHRY and CDR2 SYGVKD come from the germline V gene. V shed 9 bases and J shed 3 bases, with 15 bases lying between them. The CDR3 extends over 14 amino acids. For the CDR3, the DNA is TGTGCCATAAACGGAGGGGGAGACAATCAGCCCCAGCATTTT. Protein sequence: CAINGGGDNQPQHF.

This clonotype has just a few counts. The rearrangement uses TRBV29-1 and TRBJ1-1; no clear D. The CDR3 loop spans 14 amino acids. Germline loops: CDR1 SQVTM, CDR2 ANQGSEA. The V and J ends lost 3 bases and 6 bases respectively, with 17 bases between them. In DNA, the CDR3 is TGCAGCGTTGAGCCCGGCCCTATTGGGTCTGAAGCTTTCTTT. Amino acids: CSVEPGPIGSEAFF.

This chain connects TRBV7-8 to TRBJ1-5, with TRBD1 identical over 12 bases. CDR1 and CDR2 (germline): SGHVS, FQNEAQ. V trimming: 5 bases; J trimming: 7 bases; junction bases outside the gene matches: 9. The CDR3 totals 16 residues. CDR3 sequence: CASSPTGTGGGQPQHF. Here the CDR3 DNA reads TGTGCCAGCAGCCCGACTGGGACAGGGGGCGGCCAGCCCCAGCATTTT.